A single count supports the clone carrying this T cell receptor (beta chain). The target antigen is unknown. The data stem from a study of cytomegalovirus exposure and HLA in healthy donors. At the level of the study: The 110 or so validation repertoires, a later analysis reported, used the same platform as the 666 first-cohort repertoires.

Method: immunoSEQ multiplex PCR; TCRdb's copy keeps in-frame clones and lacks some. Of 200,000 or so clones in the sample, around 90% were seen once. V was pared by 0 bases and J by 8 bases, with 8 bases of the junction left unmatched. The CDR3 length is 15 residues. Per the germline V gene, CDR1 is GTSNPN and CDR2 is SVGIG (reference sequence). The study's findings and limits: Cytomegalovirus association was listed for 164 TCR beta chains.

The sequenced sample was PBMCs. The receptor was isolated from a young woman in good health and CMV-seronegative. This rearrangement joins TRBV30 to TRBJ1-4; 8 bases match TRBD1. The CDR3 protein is CAWSVGTGTYEKLFF. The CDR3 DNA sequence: TGTGCCTGGAGTGTCGGGACAGGCACCTACGAAAAACTGTTTTTT.